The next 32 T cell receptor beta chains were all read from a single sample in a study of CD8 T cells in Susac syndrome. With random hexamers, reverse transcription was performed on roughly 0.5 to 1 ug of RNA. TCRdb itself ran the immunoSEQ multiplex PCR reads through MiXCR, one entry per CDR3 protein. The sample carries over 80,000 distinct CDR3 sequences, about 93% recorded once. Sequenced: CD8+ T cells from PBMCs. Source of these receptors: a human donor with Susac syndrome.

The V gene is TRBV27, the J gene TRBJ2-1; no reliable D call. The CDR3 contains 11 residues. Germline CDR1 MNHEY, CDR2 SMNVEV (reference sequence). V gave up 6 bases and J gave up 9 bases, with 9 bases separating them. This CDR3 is CASSSVLEQFF. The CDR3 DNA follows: TGTGCCAGCAGCTCCGTCCTTGAGCAGTTCTTC.

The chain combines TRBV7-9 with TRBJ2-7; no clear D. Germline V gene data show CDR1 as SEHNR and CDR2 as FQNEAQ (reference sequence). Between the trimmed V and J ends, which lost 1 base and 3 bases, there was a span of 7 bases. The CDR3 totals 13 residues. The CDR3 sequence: CASSLVSGYEQYF. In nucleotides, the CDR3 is TGTGCCAGCAGCTTAGTATCTGGCTACGAGCAGTACTTC.

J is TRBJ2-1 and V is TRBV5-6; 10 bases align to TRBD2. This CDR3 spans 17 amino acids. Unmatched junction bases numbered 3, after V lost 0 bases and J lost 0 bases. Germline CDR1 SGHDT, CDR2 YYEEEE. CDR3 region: CASSLGAGGSSYNEQFF. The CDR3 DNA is TGTGCCAGCAGCTTGGGAGCGGGAGGGAGCTCCTACAATGAGCAGTTCTTC.

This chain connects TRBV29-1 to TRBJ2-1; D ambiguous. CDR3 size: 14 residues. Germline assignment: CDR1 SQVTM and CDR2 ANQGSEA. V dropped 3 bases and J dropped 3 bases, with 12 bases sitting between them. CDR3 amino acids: CSVDVGNGYNEQFF. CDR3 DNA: TGCAGCGTTGATGTGGGGAACGGCTACAATGAGCAGTTCTTC.

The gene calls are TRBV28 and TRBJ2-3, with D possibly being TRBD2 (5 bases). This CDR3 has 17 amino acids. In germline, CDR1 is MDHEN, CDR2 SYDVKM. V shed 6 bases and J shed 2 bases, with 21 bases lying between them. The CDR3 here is CASSPGMALFFTDTQYF. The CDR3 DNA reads TGTGCCAGCAGCCCCGGGATGGCCTTATTCTTCACAGATACGCAGTATTTT.

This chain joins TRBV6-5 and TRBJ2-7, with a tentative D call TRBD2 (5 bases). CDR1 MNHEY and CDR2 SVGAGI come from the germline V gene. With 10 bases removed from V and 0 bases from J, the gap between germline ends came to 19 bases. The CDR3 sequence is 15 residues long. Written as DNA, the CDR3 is TGTGCCACCGAGGGTCTTCATGAGAGCTCCTACGAGCAGTACTTC. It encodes CATEGLHESSYEQYF.

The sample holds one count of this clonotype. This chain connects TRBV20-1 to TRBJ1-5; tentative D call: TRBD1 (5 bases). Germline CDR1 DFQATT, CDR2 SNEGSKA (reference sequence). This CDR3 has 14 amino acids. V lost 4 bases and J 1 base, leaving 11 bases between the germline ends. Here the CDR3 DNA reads TGCAGTGCTACGGAGCAGGGAAGCAATCAGCCCCAGCATTTT. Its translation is CSATEQGSNQPQHF.

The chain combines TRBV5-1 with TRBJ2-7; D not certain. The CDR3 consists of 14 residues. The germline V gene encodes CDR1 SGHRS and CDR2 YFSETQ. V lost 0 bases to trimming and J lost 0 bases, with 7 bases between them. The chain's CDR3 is CASSLDGFSYEQYF. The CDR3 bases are TGCGCCAGCAGCTTGGATGGCTTCTCCTACGAGCAGTACTTC.

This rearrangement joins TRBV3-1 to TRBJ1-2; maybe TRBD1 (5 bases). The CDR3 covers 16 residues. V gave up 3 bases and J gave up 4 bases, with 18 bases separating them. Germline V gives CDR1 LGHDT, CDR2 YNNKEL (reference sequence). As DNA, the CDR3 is TGTGCCAGCAGCCAGGATCCCTCCGGGGGTAGCTATGGCTACACCTTC. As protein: CASSQDPSGGSYGYTF.

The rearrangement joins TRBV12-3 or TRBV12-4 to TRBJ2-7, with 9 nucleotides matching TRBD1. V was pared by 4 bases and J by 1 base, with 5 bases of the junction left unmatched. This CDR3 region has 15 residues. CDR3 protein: CASSSLGTGSYEQYF. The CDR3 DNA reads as TGTGCCAGCAGTTCCTTGGGGACAGGGTCCTACGAGCAGTACTTC.

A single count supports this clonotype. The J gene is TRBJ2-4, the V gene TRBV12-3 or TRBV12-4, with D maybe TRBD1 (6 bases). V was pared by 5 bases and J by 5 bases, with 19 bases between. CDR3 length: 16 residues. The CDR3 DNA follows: TGTGCCAGCAGTGTAGGTGAGGGGGTTTCCGAAAACATTCAGTACTTC. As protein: CASSVGEGVSENIQYF.

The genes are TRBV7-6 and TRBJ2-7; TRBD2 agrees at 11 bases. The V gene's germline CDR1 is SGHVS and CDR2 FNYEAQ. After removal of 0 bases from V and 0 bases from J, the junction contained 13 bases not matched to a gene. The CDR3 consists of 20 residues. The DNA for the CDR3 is TGTGCCAGCAGCTTAGCGGGACTAGCGGAACGAAGCACCAACTCCTACGAGCAGTACTTC. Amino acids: CASSLAGLAERSTNSYEQYF.

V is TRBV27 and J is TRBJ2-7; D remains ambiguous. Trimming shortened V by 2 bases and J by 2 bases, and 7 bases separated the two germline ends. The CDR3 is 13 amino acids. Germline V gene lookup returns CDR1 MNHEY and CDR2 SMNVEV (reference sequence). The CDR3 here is CASSLVPTYEQYF. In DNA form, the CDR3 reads TGTGCCAGCAGTTTAGTCCCGACCTACGAGCAGTACTTC.

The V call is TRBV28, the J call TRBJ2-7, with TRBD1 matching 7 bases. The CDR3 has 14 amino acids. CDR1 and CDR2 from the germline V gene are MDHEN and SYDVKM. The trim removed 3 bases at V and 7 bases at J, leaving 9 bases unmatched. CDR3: CASSFTLTGREQYF. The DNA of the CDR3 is TGTGCCAGCAGTTTTACTTTGACAGGGCGTGAGCAGTACTTC. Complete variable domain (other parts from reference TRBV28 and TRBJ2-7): DVKVTQSSRYLVKRTGEKVFLECVQDMDHENMFWYRQDPGLGLRLIYFSYDVKMKEKGDIPEGYSVSREKKERFSLILESASTNQTSMYLCASSFTLTGREQYFGPGTRLTVT.

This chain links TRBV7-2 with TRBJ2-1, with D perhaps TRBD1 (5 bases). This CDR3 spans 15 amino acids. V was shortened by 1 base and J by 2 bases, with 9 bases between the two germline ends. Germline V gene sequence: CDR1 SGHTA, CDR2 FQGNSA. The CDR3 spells CASSLGQGPYNEQFF. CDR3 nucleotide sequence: TGTGCCAGCAGCTTAGGCCAGGGCCCCTACAATGAGCAGTTCTTC.

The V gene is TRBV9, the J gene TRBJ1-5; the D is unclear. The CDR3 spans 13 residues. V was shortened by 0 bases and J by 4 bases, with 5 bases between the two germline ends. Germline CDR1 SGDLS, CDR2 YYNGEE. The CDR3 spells CASSVGQNQPQHF. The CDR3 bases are TGTGCCAGCAGCGTAGGCCAAAATCAGCCCCAGCATTTT. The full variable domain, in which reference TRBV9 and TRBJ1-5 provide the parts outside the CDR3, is DSGVTQTPKHLITATGQRVTLRCSPRSGDLSVYWYQQSLDQGLQFLIQYYNGEERAKGNILERFSAQQFPDLHSELNLSSLELGDSALYFCASSVGQNQPQHFGDGTRLSIL.

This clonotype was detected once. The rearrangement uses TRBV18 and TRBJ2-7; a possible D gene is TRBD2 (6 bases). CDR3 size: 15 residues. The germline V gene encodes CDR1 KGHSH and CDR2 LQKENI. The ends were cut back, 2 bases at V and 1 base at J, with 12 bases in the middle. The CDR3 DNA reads TGTGCCAGCTCACCAGGTAGCGGATGGTCCTACGAGCAGTACTTC. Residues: CASSPGSGWSYEQYF.

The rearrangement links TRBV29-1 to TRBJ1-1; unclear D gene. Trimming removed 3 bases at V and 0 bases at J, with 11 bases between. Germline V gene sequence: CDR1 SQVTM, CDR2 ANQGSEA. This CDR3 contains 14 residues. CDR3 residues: CSVDWTNMNTEAFF. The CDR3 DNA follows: TGCAGCGTTGATTGGACGAACATGAACACTGAAGCTTTCTTT.

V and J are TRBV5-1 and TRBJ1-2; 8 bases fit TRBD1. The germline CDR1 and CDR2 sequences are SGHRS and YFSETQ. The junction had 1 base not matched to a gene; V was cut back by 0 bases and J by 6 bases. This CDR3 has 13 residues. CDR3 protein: CASSLVDRDGYTF. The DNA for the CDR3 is TGCGCCAGCAGCTTGGTGGACAGGGATGGCTACACCTTC.

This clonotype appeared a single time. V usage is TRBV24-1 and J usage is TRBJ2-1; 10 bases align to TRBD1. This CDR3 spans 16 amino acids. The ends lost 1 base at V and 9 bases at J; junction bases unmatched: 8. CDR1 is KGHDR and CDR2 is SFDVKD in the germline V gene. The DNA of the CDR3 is TGTGCCACCAGTGATTTCCCCGGGACAGGGGTCGGTGAGCAGTTCTTC. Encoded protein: CATSDFPGTGVGEQFF.

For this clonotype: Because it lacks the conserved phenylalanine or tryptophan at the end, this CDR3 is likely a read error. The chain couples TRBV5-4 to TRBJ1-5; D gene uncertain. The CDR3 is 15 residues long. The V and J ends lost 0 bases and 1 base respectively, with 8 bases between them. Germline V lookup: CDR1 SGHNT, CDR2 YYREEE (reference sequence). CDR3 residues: CASSLGGGSNQPQHL. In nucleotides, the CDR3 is TGTGCCAGCAGCTTGGGGGGAGGGAGCAATCAGCCCCAGCATCTT.

The CDR3 region is CAWSVPSSYEQYF. For the CDR3, the DNA is TGTGCCTGGAGTGTGCCCAGCTCCTACGAGCAGTACTTC. The chain recombines TRBV30 with TRBJ2-7; D gene uncertain. Germline V CDR1 and CDR2: GTSNPN, SVGIG (reference sequence). The CDR3 runs to 13 residues. Trimming left V 0 bases short and J 0 bases short, with 6 bases between.

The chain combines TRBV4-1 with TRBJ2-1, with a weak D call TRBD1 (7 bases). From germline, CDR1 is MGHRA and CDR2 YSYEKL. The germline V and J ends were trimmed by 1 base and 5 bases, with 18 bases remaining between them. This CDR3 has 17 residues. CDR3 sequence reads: CASSQAPSADRDNEQFF. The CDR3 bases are TGCGCCAGCAGCCAAGCTCCTAGCGCCGACAGGGACAATGAGCAGTTCTTC.

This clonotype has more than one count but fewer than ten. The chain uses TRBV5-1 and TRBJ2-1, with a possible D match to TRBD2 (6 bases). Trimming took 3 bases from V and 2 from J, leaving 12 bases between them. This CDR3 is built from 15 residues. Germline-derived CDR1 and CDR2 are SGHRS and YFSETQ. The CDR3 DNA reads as TGCGCCAGCAGCTCCATGGCGGGGACCTACAATGAGCAGTTCTTC. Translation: CASSSMAGTYNEQFF.

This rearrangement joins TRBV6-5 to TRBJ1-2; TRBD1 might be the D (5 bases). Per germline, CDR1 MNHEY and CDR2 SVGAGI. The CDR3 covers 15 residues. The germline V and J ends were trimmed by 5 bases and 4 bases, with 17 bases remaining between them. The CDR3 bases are TGTGCCAGCAGTCAAACAGGACAAATTGGCTATGGCTACACCTTC. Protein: CASSQTGQIGYGYTF.

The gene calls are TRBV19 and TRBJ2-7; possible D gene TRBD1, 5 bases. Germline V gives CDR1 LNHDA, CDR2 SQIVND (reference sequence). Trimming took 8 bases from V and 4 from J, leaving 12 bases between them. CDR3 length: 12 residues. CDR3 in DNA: TGTGCCAGTGGACATGGGCCATACGAGCAGTACTTC. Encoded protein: CASGHGPYEQYF.

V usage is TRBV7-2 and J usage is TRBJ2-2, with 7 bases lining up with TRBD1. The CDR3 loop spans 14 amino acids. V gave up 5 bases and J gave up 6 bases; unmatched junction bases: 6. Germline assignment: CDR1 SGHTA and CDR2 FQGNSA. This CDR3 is CASSPTGSAGELFF. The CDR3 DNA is TGTGCCAGCAGCCCGACAGGGAGTGCCGGGGAGCTGTTTTTT.

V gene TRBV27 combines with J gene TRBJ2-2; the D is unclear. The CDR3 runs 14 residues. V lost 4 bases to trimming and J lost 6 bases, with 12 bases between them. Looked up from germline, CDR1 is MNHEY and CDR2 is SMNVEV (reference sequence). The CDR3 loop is CASSSNTGPGELFF. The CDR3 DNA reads TGTGCCAGCAGTTCAAATACCGGACCCGGGGAGCTGTTTTTT.

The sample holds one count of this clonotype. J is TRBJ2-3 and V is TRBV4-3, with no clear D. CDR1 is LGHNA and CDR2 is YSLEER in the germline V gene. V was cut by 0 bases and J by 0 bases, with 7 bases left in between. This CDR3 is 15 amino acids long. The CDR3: CASSQDERSTDTQYF. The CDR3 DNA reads TGCGCCAGCAGCCAAGACGAGCGAAGCACAGATACGCAGTATTTT.

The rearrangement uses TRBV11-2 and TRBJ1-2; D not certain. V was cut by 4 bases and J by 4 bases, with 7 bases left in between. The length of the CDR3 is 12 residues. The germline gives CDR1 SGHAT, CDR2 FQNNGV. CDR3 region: CASSSAGYGYTF. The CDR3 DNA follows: TGTGCCAGCAGCTCCGCGGGCTATGGCTACACCTTC.

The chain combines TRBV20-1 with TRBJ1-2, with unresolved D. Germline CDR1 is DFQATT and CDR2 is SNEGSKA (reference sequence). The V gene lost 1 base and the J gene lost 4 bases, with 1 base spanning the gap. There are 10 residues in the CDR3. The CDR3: CSARGYGYTF. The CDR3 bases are TGCAGTGCTAGAGGCTATGGCTACACCTTC.

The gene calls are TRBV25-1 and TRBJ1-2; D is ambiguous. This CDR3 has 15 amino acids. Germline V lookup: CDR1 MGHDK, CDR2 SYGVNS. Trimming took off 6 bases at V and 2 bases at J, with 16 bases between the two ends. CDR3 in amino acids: CASRTSGSLNYGYTF. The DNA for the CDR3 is TGTGCCAGCAGAACCTCCGGCAGCCTCAACTATGGCTACACCTTC.